The clone carrying this TCR beta chain occurred a few times. Its specificity is unknown. These data belong to a study of cytomegalovirus exposure and HLA in healthy donors. Study-level results: As a later analysis showed, several of the most significant clusters appeared to be linked to common viral pathogens. TCR beta sequences reportedly predicted the HLA-A and HLA-B alleles of most subjects accurately. Researchers left out some V segments, among them TRBV6-2 and TRBV6-3, as indistinguishable.

PCR was performed using 60 Vbeta and 13 Jbeta primers. Data came from immunoSEQ multiplex PCR; TCRdb stores just in-frame clones and leaves some out. The table records around 110,000 clones, 8.5% to 10% of them present only once. Germline trimming cut 3 bases from V and 8 bases from J; bases unmatched to any gene: 9. CDR3 length: 14 amino acids. From germline, CDR1 is GTSNPN and CDR2 SVGIG (reference sequence). The TCR sequence derives from a man aged 25 to 40 in good health and CMV-seronegative. The chain combines TRBV30 with TRBJ1-4, with 7 bases identical to TRBD1. Sequencing was carried out using PBMCs. The CDR3: CAWSRQGLREKLFF. CDR3 DNA sequence: TGTGCCTGGAGCAGACAGGGCTTGAGGGAAAAACTGTTTTTT.